A selection of T cell receptor beta chains follows, all from one sample in a study of tumor and adjacent non-tumor tissue in lung cancer. TCRdb re-called the multiplex PCR reads with MiXCR, one entry per CDR3 protein. Of more than 55,000 distinct CDR3 sequences in the sample, roughly two thirds were seen once. The source material was distant non-tumor lung tissue. These receptors were collected from a man between 65 and 79 years old with non-small cell lung cancer. Both conserved end residues are part of each CDR3. D genes are given only for firm matches. Clone size is not always given. Where it is, it says once, few, many or a class for expanded clones.

.,TRBV14,.,TRBJ2-7,CASSQGGRGSSYKQYF,TGTGCCAGCAGCCAAGGGGGGCGCGGGAGCTCCTACAAGCAGTACTTC
many,TRBV4-1,.,TRBJ1-5,CASSHGTLNQPQHF,TGCGCCAGCAGCCACGGGACACTCAATCAGCCCCAGCATTTT
few,TRBV5-1,.,TRBJ1-5,CASSLNGAPNQPQHF,TGCGCCAGCAGCTTGAACGGAGCCCCCAATCAGCCCCAGCATTTT
.,TRBV7-3,TRBD1,TRBJ2-1,CASSIDRGSYNEQFF,TGTGCCAGCAGCATCGACAGGGGAAGCTACAATGAGCAGTTCTTC
.,TRBV5-6,.,TRBJ2-1,CASSGRGPATEHFF,TGTGCCAGCAGCGGACGGGGGCCGGCAACTGAGCACTTCTTC
few,TRBV5-1,.,TRBJ2-7,CASSPDRSKNEQHF,TGCGCCAGCAGCCCGGACCGGTCCAAGAACGAGCAGCACTTC
many,TRBV11-2,.,TRBJ1-1,CASSPRPQRVAEAFF,TGTGCCAGCAGCCCGAGACCCCAGCGTGTAGCTGAAGCTTTCTTT
.,TRBV24-1,.,TRBJ2-1,CVTSDSGAGGLREQFF,TGTGTCACCAGTGATTCTGGGGCAGGGGGACTCCGGGAGCAGTTCTTC
.,TRBV11-2,TRBD2,TRBJ2-3,CASSLLANGRAVDTQYF,TGTGCCAGCAGCTTACTTGCGAACGGGAGGGCCGTAGATACGCAATATTTT
.,TRBV4-1,TRBD1,TRBJ2-7,CAMSRPGQGEKCEQYF,TGCGCCATGAGCCGGCCCGGACAGGGGGAGAAGTGCGAGCAGTACTTC
many,TRBV30,.,TRBJ1-6,CAFDRTGYNSPLHF,TGTGCCTTCGACAGGACCGGCTATAATTCACCCCTCCACTTT